Presented here are 19 T cell receptor beta chains from one specimen sequenced in a study of response to subunit inactivated influenza vaccine. A single record per CDR3 protein comes from TCRdb applying MiXCR to the RT-PCR reads. The repertoire has 700,000 to 800,000 distinct CDR3 sequences, less than 20% of them found once; the top ten carry approximately 11%. The material was PBMCs from blood, obtained roughly 5 days after vaccination. These receptors all come from a man aged 50-59 years who received an inactivated influenza vaccine.

This clonotype was found a few times. The genes are TRBV24-1 and TRBJ2-3; tentatively, D is TRBD2 (6 bases). Germline V CDR1 and CDR2: KGHDR, SFDVKD. The CDR3 runs 15 residues. V was shortened by 7 bases and J by 0 bases, with 13 bases between the two germline ends. The CDR3 reads CATREGSGSTDTQYF. DNA for the CDR3: TGTGCCACCAGAGAAGGTAGCGGTAGCACAGATACGCAGTATTTT.

The J gene is TRBJ2-3, the V gene TRBV5-1, with no clear D. Germline V gives CDR1 SGHRS, CDR2 YFSETQ. Trimming stripped 2 bases from V and 2 bases from J, with 9 bases between. The CDR3 extends over 14 amino acids. The CDR3 is CASSFGQVTDTQYF. CDR3 DNA sequence: TGCGCCAGCAGCTTTGGCCAGGTCACAGATACGCAGTATTTT.

The chain is built from TRBV20-1 and TRBJ1-5, with 8 bases identical to TRBD1. Trimming cost V 5 bases and J 0 bases; bases outside gene matches: 9. Per germline, CDR1 DFQATT and CDR2 SNEGSKA (reference sequence). The CDR3 has 16 amino acids. The DNA for the CDR3 is TGCAGTGCTTCGGACAGGGCTCTCTGTAGCAATCAGCCCCAGCATTTT. Protein sequence: CSASDRALCSNQPQHF.

CDR3 nucleotides: TGTGCCAGCTCACCTGATATGTCCACTGAAGCTTTCTTT. Encoded protein: CASSPDMSTEAFF. The chain carries TRBV18 and TRBJ1-1; D is ambiguous. Germline lookup yields CDR1 KGHSH and CDR2 LQKENI. V was pared by 3 bases and J by 4 bases, with 9 bases between. CDR3 length equals 13 residues.

The chain uses TRBV20-1 and TRBJ2-7; TRBD2 matches at 14 bases. This CDR3 is 18 amino acids long. The J segment lost 0 bases and the V segment lost 1 base, leaving 8 bases of the junction unmatched. Germline CDR1 reads DFQATT; CDR2 reads SNEGSKA (reference sequence). CDR3 in amino acids: CSARAQPGLAGDSYEQYF. The CDR3 region has the DNA TGCAGTGCTAGAGCTCAACCGGGACTAGCGGGGGACTCCTACGAGCAGTACTTC.

In this sample, this clonotype turned up a few times. The chain recombines TRBV2 with TRBJ2-7; 7 bases map to TRBD1. CDR1 and CDR2 (germline): SNHLY, FYNNEI. The CDR3 length is 13 residues. V was pared by 7 bases and J by 3 bases, with 6 bases of the junction left unmatched. The CDR3 protein is CASKGTASYEQYF. DNA of the CDR3: TGTGCCAGCAAAGGGACAGCAAGCTACGAGCAGTACTTC.

This clonotype has just a few counts. CDR3 protein: CASSVGDGGELFF. CDR3 sequence (DNA): TGCGCCAGCAGCGTGGGTGACGGCGGGGAGCTGTTTTTT. The chain uses TRBV5-1 and TRBJ2-2; D gene uncertain. This CDR3 has 13 residues. Germline CDR1 and CDR2: SGHRS and YFSETQ. The V gene lost 4 bases and the J gene lost 7 bases, with 11 bases spanning the gap.

This clonotype occurred many times. CDR3 amino acids: CASSLEQGESPLHF. In nucleotides, the CDR3 is TGCGCCAGCAGCTTGGAACAGGGGGAGTCACCCCTCCACTTT. The chain is built from TRBV5-1 and TRBJ1-6, with 8 nucleotides matching TRBD1. Germline CDR1 is SGHRS and CDR2 is YFSETQ. V lost 0 bases, J lost 10 bases, and 3 bases stayed unmatched. The CDR3 spans 14 residues.

The chain is built from TRBV20-1 and TRBJ2-1; D may be TRBD1 (6 bases). Germline values: CDR1 DFQATT, CDR2 SNEGSKA (reference sequence). This CDR3 has 12 amino acids. V was clipped by 6 bases and J by 10 bases, with 16 bases between them. For the CDR3, the DNA is TGCAGTGCCCAACCAGGGGCTCGGGAGCAGTTCTTC. Its translation is CSAQPGAREQFF.

J is TRBJ2-1 and V is TRBV5-1; D may be TRBD2 (5 bases). The germline V gene has CDR1 SGHRS and CDR2 YFSETQ. Trimming pared 0 bases from V and 0 bases from J, leaving 19 bases between. CDR3 length: 19 residues. The CDR3 DNA reads as TGCGCCAGCAGCTTGGCCGGGAACCCATCCTTAAGCTCCTACAATGAGCAGTTCTTC. Amino acid sequence: CASSLAGNPSLSSYNEQFF.

The chain recombines TRBV6-1 with TRBJ2-5, with TRBD1 matching over 10 bases. Germline assignment: CDR1 MNHNS and CDR2 SASEGT. CDR3 length: 15 amino acids. The V gene end was trimmed by 1 base and the J gene end by 5 bases; junction bases not matched to a gene: 4. The CDR3 DNA reads TGTGCCAGCAGTGAAGGACAGGGGGCTTTGGAGACCCAGTACTTC. Its protein product is CASSEGQGALETQYF.

The gene calls are TRBV7-6 and TRBJ2-7; a weak D match, TRBD1 (6 bases). Between the trimmed V and J ends, which lost 2 bases and 2 bases, there was a span of 10 bases. Germline V gene lookup returns CDR1 SGHVS and CDR2 FNYEAQ. This CDR3 comprises 14 residues. For the CDR3, the DNA is TGTGCCAGCAGCTTAAATGAGGGGGCCTACGAGCAGTACTTC. This codes for CASSLNEGAYEQYF.

This clonotype was observed a few times. This sequence joins TRBV14 and TRBJ2-1; D ambiguous. The CDR3 consists of 15 residues. Germline V gives CDR1 SGHDN, CDR2 FVKESK. The germline V and J ends were trimmed by 7 bases and 12 bases, with 25 bases remaining between them. CDR3 loop: CASNDQAMGIAVQFF. CDR3 DNA sequence: TGTGCCAGCAACGACCAAGCGATGGGAATCGCTGTGCAGTTCTTC.

The sample holds a few counts of this clonotype. V is TRBV6-1 and J is TRBJ1-2; a possible D gene is TRBD1 (5 bases). The germline gives CDR1 MNHNS, CDR2 SASEGT. V gave up 3 bases and J gave up 1 base, with 12 bases separating them. The CDR3 length is 15 residues. This CDR3 reads CASSDGPGDNYGYTF. CDR3 DNA sequence: TGTGCCAGCAGTGACGGGCCGGGGGATAACTATGGCTACACCTTC.

The sample holds a few counts of this clonotype. The CDR3 spells CASSQDVASGPAGELFF. The CDR3 DNA is TGCGCCAGCAGCCAAGATGTTGCTAGCGGGCCAGCCGGGGAGCTGTTTTTT. The chain couples TRBV4-1 to TRBJ2-2, with 8 nucleotides matching TRBD2. CDR1 is MGHRA and CDR2 is YSYEKL in the germline V gene. V shed 0 bases, J shed 6 bases, and the junction held 9 bases outside the gene matches. This CDR3 region has 17 residues.

This clonotype was found a few times. V gene TRBV24-1 combines with J gene TRBJ1-1; the D is unclear. This CDR3 has 13 residues. Germline V CDR1 and CDR2: KGHDR, SFDVKD. Trimming pared 8 bases from V and 4 bases from J, leaving 13 bases between. CDR3 in amino acids: CATMDFPSTEAFF. As DNA, the CDR3 is TGTGCCACCATGGACTTTCCGTCCACTGAAGCTTTCTTT.

A few counts support this clonotype. The chain combines TRBV6-5 with TRBJ1-1; TRBD1 is a possible D gene (5 bases). Germline CDR1 is MNHEY and CDR2 is SVGAGI. This CDR3 region has 14 residues. V was clipped by 2 bases and J by 3 bases, with 10 bases between them. In DNA form, the CDR3 reads TGTGCCAGCAGTTACGGGGGGTTAGACACTGAAGCTTTCTTT. Protein: CASSYGGLDTEAFF.

V is TRBV3-1 and J is TRBJ2-1; no reliable D call. This CDR3 has 13 residues. CDR1 is LGHDT and CDR2 is YNNKEL in the germline V gene (reference sequence). Trimming stripped 0 bases from V and 9 bases from J, with 9 bases between. The CDR3 here is CASSQEASSEQFF. The DNA for the CDR3 is TGTGCCAGCAGCCAAGAAGCCAGCTCTGAGCAGTTCTTC.

The sample holds a few counts of this clonotype. The chain is built from TRBV10-3 and TRBJ2-7; TRBD2 might be the D (7 bases). Germline CDR1 is ENHRY and CDR2 is SYGVKD. The length of the CDR3 is 15 residues. Trimming took off 3 bases at V and 1 base at J, with 13 bases between the two ends. CDR3 sequence: CAISEQGGKSYEQYF. The CDR3 DNA reads TGTGCCATCAGTGAACAGGGAGGGAAGTCCTACGAGCAGTACTTC.